This is a list of T cell receptor beta chains from one sample in a study of shared clonotypes between healthy human individuals. The method was immunoSEQ multiplex PCR; TCRdb's version includes in-frame clones alone and lacks a portion of them. The repertoire consists of approximately 620,000 clones, with approximately 97% occurring once and the leading ten covering around 0.06%. Sequenced material: naive CD4+ T cells sorted from blood. Receptors were obtained from a young woman in good health. The conserved cysteine and the conserved F or W are not part of the CDR3 here. The D gene is left open where the match is weak.

TRBV19	TRBJ1-4	-	AGGGPGDEKLF
TRBV27	TRBJ2-4	-	ASSPQWIFGAKNIQY
TRBV11-2	TRBJ1-4	TRBD1	ASSWTGLNEKLF
TRBV11-2	TRBJ1-2	-	ASSDGQFYGYT
TRBV4-1	TRBJ2-7	-	ASSRIVTARVYEQY
TRBV15	TRBJ2-5	-	ATSSQGSGQETQY
TRBV30	TRBJ2-5	-	AWSYGGQETQY
TRBV7-2	TRBJ1-2	-	ASSGLGYGYT
TRBV10-1	TRBJ1-1	-	ASSKGPRGEAF
TRBV6-1	TRBJ1-5	-	ASSEVVGGVGNQPQH
TRBV9	TRBJ1-4	TRBD1	ASSFSTGENEKLF
TRBV5-1	TRBJ2-2	-	ASSLFVMSTELF
TRBV10-2	TRBJ2-2	-	ASTLVTGELF
TRBV11-2	TRBJ2-7	-	ASSRKTDTPEQY
TRBV5-6	TRBJ1-3	-	ASSTGWGNTIY
TRBV10-2	TRBJ2-5	-	ATSTPLEETQY
TRBV5-6	TRBJ1-2	-	ASSIDTGRYT
TRBV5-1	TRBJ1-1	-	ASSWGEGSTEAF
TRBV28	TRBJ1-3	-	ASMGHNSGNTIY
TRBV6-5	TRBJ1-2	TRBD1	ASSSPRDSNYGYT
TRBV18	TRBJ1-1	-	ASSPEGNTEAF
TRBV11-1	-	-	ASALKPWEFEQY
TRBV27	TRBJ2-3	-	ASSFRPRDTQY
TRBV28	TRBJ1-1	TRBD1	ASREVTGTGGARGISEAF
TRBV2	TRBJ2-2	-	ASSGLGSSSSGELF
TRBV19	TRBJ1-5	-	ASSREGDQPQH
TRBV5-1	TRBJ1-2	-	ASSLGAGQGGYT
TRBV5-1	TRBJ1-4	TRBD1	ASSSERGTGDEKLF
TRBV15	TRBJ1-2	TRBD1	ATSRDGQGGLYGYT
TRBV5-4	TRBJ2-2	-	ASSLAGVQAGELF
TRBV7-9	TRBJ2-1	TRBD2	ASSLGGRGSNDEQF
TRBV21-1	TRBJ1-5	-	ASSITGKVGPVQPQH
TRBV6-6	TRBJ1-1	-	ASSSYSGNTEAF
TRBV5-1	TRBJ2-2	-	ASSLVPRTGNTGELF
TRBV9	TRBJ1-2	-	ASSPSPEGNYGYT
TRBV11-2	TRBJ2-5	TRBD2	ASSLDLRSSGTY
TRBV2	TRBJ1-1	-	ASSEWSGRLNTEAF